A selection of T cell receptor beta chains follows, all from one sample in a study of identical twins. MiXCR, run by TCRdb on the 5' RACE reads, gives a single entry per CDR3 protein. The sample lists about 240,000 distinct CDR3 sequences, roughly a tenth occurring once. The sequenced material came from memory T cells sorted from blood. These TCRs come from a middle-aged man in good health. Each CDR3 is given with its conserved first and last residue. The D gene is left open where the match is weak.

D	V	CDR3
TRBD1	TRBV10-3	CAISESGRGLGYTF
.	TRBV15	CATGGDTLTEAFF
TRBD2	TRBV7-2	CASSLGRASGGAYEQYF
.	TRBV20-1	CSARGLANSYNEQFF
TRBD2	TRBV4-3	CASSQEVVGTSGNGEQFF
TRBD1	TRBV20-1	CSARGQGKGAGELFF
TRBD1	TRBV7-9	CASSPRTGTDEKLFF
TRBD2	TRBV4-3	CASSQRTSGYNEQFF
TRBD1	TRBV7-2	CASSALQGYEQYF
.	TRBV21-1	CASGEGMREKLFF
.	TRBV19	CASSIDPRTRALGNQPQHF
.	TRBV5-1	CASQLVPESEKLFF
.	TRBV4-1	CASSTPAFPYNEQFF
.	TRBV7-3	CASSLSEGEQFF
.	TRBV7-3	CASSLRGRDLRLGARLSTDTQYF
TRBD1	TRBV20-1	CSAREGAMDEKLFF
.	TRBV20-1	CSAAPGGRYGYTF
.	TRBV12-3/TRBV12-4	CASSPTTGYGEQFF
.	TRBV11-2	CASSLDKGRLNTEAFF
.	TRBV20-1	CSASHHPDGYTF
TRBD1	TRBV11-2	CASSPLGDRVYEKLFF
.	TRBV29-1	CSVRGNTGELFF
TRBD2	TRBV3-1	CASSLGTRQETQYF
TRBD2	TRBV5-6	CASSPSWKSGGAVDEQFF
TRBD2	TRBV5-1	CASSPGLAGAPGGDTQYF
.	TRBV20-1	CSARDGTGYIQYF
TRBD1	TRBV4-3	CASSQTGGAETQYF
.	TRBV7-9	CASSLASGWAEAFF
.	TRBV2	CASNPGGGSYEQYF
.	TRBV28	CASSFGGAHGNSPLHF
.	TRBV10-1	CASRGIAWAPARFYGYTF
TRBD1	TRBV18	CASSPPGQGTYEQYF